This T cell receptor (beta chain) is from a study of blood T cell repertoires in COVID-19. Trimming removed 3 bases from V and 0 bases from J, with 18 bases in between. The length of the CDR3 is 18 residues. The germline gives CDR1 MNHEY, CDR2 SVGEGT. Clones were read by immunoSEQ multiplex PCR, and TCRdb kept only the in-frame ones, dropping some. The table shows about 160,000 clones, with about 81% occurring only once. The sequence came from a woman at least 80 years old with acute or convalescent COVID-19. Sequencing used peripheral blood. V usage is TRBV6-2 or TRBV6-3 and J usage is TRBJ1-5; D is possibly TRBD1 (6 bases). CDR3 region: CASSYSPGGAISNQPQHF. The CDR3 region has the DNA TGTGCCAGCAGTTATTCTCCCGGGGGGGCTATTAGCAATCAGCCCCAGCATTTT.